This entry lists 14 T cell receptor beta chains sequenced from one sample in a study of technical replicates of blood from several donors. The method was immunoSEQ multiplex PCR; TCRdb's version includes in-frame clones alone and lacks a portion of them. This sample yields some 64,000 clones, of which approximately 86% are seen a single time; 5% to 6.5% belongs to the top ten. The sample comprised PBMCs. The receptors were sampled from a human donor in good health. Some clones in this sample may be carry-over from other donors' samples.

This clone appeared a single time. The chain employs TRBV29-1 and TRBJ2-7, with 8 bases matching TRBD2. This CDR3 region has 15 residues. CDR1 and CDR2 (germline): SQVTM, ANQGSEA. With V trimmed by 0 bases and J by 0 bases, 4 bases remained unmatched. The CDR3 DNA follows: TGCAGCGTTGAAGAGGGGCGGGGGGTCTCCTACGAGCAGTACTTC. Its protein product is CSVEEGRGVSYEQYF.

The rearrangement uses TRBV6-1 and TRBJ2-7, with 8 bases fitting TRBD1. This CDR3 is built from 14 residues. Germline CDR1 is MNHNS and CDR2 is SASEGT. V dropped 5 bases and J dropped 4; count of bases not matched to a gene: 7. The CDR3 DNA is TGTGCCAGCAGTCAAAGGACAGGGTTGTACGAGCAGTACTTC. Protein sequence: CASSQRTGLYEQYF.

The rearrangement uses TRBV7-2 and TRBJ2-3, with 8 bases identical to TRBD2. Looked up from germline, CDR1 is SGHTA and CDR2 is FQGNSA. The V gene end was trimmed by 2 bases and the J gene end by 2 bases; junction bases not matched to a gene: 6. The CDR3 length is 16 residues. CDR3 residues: CASSLFAGGPTDTQYF. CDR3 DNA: TGTGCCAGCAGCTTATTTGCGGGAGGACCCACAGATACGCAGTATTTT. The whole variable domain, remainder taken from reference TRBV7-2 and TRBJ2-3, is GAGVSQSPSNKVTEKGKDVELRCDPISGHTALYWYRQSLGQGLEFLIYFQGNSAPDKSGLPSDRFSAERTGGSVSTLTIQRTQQEDSAVYLCASSLFAGGPTDTQYFGPGTRLTVL.

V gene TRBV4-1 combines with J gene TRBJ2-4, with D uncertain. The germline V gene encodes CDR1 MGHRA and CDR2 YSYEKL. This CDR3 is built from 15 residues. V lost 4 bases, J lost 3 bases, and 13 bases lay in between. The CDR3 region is CASSLLVTVKNIQYF. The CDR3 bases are TGCGCCAGCAGCCTGTTGGTTACAGTCAAAAACATTCAGTACTTC.

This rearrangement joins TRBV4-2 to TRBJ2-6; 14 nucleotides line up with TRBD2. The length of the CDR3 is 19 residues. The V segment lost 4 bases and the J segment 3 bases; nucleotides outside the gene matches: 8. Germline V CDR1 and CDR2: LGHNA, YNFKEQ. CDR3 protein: CASSPRLAGGPGGANVLTF. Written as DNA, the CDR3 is TGTGCCAGCAGCCCAAGACTAGCGGGGGGGCCTGGTGGGGCCAACGTCCTGACTTTC.

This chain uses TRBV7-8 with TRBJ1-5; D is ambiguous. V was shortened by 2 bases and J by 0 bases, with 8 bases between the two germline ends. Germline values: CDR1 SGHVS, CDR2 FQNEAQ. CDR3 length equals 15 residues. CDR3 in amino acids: CASSLSAVSNQPQHF. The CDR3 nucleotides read TGTGCCAGCAGCTTATCCGCGGTTAGCAATCAGCCCCAGCATTTT.

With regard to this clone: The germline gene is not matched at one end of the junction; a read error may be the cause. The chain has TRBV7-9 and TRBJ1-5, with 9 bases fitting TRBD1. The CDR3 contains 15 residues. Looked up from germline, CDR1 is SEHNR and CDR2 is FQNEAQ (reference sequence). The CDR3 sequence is CASSSTGGLDQLQHF. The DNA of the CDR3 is TGTGCCAGCAGCTCGACAGGGGGACTCGATCAGCTCCAGCATTTT.

The CDR3 bases are TGTGCCACCAGCAGGGGGACTACTTACAATGAGCAGTTCTTC. This gives the protein CATSRGTTYNEQFF. This chain uses TRBV15 with TRBJ2-1; 7 nucleotides line up with TRBD2. Looked up from germline, CDR1 is LNHNV and CDR2 is YYDKDF (reference sequence). CDR3 length: 14 residues. J lost 4 bases, V lost 3 bases, and 3 bases had no gene match. Full variable domain (rest looked up from reference TRBV15 and TRBJ2-1): DAMVIQNPRYQVTQFGKPVTLSCSQTLNHNVMYWYQQKSSQAPKLLFHYYDKDFNNEADTPDNFQSRRPNTSFCFLDIRSPGLGDTAMYLCATSRGTTYNEQFFGPGTRLTVL.

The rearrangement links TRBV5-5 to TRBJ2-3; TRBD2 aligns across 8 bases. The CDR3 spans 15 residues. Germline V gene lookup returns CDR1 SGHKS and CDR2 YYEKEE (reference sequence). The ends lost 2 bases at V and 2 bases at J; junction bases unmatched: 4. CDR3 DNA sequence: TGTGCCAGCAGCTTAACGGGGGGGGACACAGATACGCAGTATTTT. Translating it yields CASSLTGGDTDTQYF.

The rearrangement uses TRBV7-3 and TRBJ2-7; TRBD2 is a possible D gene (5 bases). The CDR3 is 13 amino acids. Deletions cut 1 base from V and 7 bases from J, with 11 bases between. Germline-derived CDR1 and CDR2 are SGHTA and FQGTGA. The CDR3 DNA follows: TGTGCCAGCAGCTTAAAGAGGGTGGGGGAGCAGTACTTC. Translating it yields CASSLKRVGEQYF.

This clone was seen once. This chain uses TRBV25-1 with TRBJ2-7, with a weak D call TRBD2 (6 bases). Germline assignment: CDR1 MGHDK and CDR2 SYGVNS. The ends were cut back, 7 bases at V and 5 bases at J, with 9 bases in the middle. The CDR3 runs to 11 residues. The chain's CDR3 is CASIPGDEQYF. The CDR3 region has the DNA TGTGCCAGCATCCCGGGAGACGAGCAGTACTTC.

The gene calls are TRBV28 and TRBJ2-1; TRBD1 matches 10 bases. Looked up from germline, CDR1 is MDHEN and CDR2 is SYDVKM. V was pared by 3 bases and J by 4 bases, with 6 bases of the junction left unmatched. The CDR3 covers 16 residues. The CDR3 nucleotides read TGTGCCAGCAGTTTGGCCGGGACAGGGGTTTACAATGAGCAGTTCTTC. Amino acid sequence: CASSLAGTGVYNEQFF.

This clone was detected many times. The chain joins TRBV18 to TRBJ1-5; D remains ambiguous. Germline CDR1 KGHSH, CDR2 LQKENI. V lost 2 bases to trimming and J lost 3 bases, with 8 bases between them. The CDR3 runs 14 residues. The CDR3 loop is CASSPGEYNQPQHF. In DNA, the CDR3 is TGTGCCAGCTCACCAGGGGAGTACAATCAGCCCCAGCATTTT.

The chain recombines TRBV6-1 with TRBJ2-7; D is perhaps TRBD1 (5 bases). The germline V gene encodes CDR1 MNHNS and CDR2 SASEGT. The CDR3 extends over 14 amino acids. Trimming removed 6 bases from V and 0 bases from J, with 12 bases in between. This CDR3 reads CASSPQQGSYEQYF. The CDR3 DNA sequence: TGTGCCAGCAGCCCCCAGCAGGGCTCCTACGAGCAGTACTTC.